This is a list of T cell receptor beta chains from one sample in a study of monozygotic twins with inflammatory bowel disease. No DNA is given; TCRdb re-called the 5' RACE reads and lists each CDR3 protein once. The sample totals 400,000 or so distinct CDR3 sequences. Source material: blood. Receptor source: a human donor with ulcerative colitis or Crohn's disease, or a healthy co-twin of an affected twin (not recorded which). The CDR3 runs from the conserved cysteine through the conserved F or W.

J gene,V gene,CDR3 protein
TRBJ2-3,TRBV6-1,CAAQYMRGAADTQYF
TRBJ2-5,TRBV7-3,CASSPYPQETQYF
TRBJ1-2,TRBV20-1,CSAREKNGYTF
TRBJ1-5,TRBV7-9,CASSRGAMEPQHF
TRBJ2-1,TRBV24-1,CATSDFAVAGDSNNEQFF
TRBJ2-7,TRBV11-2,CAGGQGVGEQYF
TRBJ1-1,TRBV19,CASSMGKGHTEAFF
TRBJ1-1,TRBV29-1,CSVGGTVNTEAFF
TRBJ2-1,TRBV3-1,CASSRKGLAGGLNEQFF
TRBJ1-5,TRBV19,CASSIDQQPYSNQPQHF
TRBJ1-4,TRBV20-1,CSASRADEKLFF
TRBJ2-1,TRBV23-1,CASSQSSPVARLEQFF
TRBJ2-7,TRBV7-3,CASSLGGADEQYF
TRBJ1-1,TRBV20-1,CSARRTGGTKAFF
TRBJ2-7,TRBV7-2,CASSFQAGVYEQYF
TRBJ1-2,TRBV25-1,CASSVVARGGNYGYTF